What follows are 2 T cell receptor beta chains derived from one specimen sequenced in a study of T cell responses to AZD1222 COVID-19 vaccine. Sequencing used immunoSEQ multiplex PCR; TCRdb keeps in-frame clones, though not all of them. The table has 150,000 to 160,000 clones, 86% seen once. Sequencing was performed on peripheral blood, taken on day 0 of MenACWY control vaccination. These receptor sequences come from an adult in good health.

The chain couples TRBV3-1 (or the pseudogene TRBV3-2) to TRBJ1-1; 10 bases agree with TRBD1. After removal of 8 bases from V and 5 bases from J, the junction contained 2 bases not matched to a gene. The germline CDR1 and CDR2 sequences are LGHDT and YNNKEL (reference sequence). This CDR3 spans 12 amino acids. CDR3 region: CASGTGETEAFF. The DNA of the CDR3 is TGTGCCAGCGGGACAGGGGAAACTGAAGCTTTCTTT.

The V gene is TRBV9, the J gene TRBJ2-7, with a weak D call TRBD2 (6 bases). Trimming removed 2 bases from V and 0 bases from J, with 12 bases in between. This CDR3 is 15 amino acids long. Per germline, CDR1 SGDLS and CDR2 YYNGEE. In DNA form, the CDR3 reads TGTGCCAGCAGCGTCTCGGCTAGCGCCTCCTACGAGCAGTACTTC. This sequence encodes CASSVSASASYEQYF.